This TCR beta chain was recovered during a study of identical twins. Via MiXCR, TCRdb re-called the 5' RACE reads, giving one row per CDR3 protein. The table has 540,000 or so distinct CDR3 sequences, approximately 20% seen once; the top ten hold about 0.48%. The same data also went into a second study, on yellow fever vaccine responses in identical twins.

Sequenced sample: CD4+ T cells sorted from blood. The TCR comes from a woman younger than 30 in good health.

The CDR3 region has the DNA TGTGCCAGCAGCCCGGGACAGGGGGTCGGGCGCCACAACAATGAGCAGTTCTTC. This codes for CASSPGQGVGRHNNEQFF. J is TRBJ2-1 and V is TRBV7-6; TRBD1 aligns across 11 bases. The CDR3 sequence is 18 residues long. Germline-derived CDR1 and CDR2 are SGHVS and FNYEAQ. V shed 5 bases and J 5 bases; nucleotides not matched to a gene: 14.